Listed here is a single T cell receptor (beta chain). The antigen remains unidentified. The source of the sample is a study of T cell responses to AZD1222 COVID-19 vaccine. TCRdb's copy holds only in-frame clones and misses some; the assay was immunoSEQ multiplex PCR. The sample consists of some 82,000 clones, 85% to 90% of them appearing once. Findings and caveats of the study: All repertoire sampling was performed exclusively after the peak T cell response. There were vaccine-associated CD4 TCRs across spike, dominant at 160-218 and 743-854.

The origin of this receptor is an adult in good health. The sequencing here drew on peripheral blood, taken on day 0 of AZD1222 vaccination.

The CDR3: CASSAQANTGELFF. The CDR3 DNA reads TGTGCCAGCAGTGCGCAGGCCAACACCGGGGAGCTGTTTTTT. The rearrangement joins TRBV6-4 to TRBJ2-2; no reliable D call. Trimming removed 4 bases at V and 2 bases at J, with 8 bases between. The CDR3 covers 14 residues. CDR1 and CDR2 (germline): MRHNA, SNTAGT.